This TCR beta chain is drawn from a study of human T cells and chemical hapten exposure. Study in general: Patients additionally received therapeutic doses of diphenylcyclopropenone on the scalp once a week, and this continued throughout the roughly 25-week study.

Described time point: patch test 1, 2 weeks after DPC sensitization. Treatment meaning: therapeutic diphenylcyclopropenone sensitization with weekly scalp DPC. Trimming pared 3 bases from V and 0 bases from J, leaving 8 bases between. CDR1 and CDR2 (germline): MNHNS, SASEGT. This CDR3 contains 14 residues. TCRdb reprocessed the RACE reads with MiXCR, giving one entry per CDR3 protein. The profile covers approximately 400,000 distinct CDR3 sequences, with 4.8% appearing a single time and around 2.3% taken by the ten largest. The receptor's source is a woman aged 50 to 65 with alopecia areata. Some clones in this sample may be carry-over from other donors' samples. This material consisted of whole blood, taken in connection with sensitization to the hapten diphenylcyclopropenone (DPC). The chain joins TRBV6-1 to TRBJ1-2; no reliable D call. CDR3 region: CASSDLAANYGYTF. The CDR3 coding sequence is TGTGCCAGCAGTGATTTGGCAGCTAACTATGGCTACACCTTC.